The 30 T cell receptor beta chains listed next were all sequenced from one sample in a study of Tregs in tolerant kidney transplant recipients. Sequencing was performed with immunoSEQ multiplex PCR; in TCRdb, only in-frame clones are kept and a portion is missing. The sample includes about 48,000 clones. Sequenced material: CD4+ T cells from blood, taken before the transplant. Receptor source: a human donor who received a combined kidney and bone marrow transplant.

For this clone: Read coverage stops 3 residues before the CDR3 terminus; the germline J gene supplies the remainder. The rearrangement uses TRBV7-6 and TRBJ2-7; 11 bases are a match to TRBD2. The germline V gene encodes CDR1 SGHVS and CDR2 FNYEAQ. The CDR3 runs 16 residues. With V trimmed by 4 bases and J by 4 bases, 9 bases remained unmatched. CDR3 DNA, as far as it was read: TGTGCCAGCAGCTCCGGACTAGCGGGTGGCCGTTACGAG. Amino acid sequence: CASSSGLAGGRYE. The entire CDR3 reads CASSSGLAGGRYEQYF.

Comments on this clone: The DNA ends 3 residues before the CDR3 does, and the rest of the CDR3 is filled in from the germline J gene. The rearrangement uses TRBV6-2 or TRBV6-3 and TRBJ2-6; D is uncertain. The CDR3 runs to 15 residues. The germline V gene has CDR1 MNHEY and CDR2 SVGEGT. V was clipped by 4 bases and J by 2 bases, with 9 bases between them. This chain's CDR3 is CASSSRVAGANVLTF. CDR3 DNA, as far as it was read: TGTGCCAGCAGTTCAAGGGTTGCTGGGGCCAACGTC.

Note on this clone: The CDR3 goes on 3 residues after the read ends, and that part is filled in from the germline J gene. The rearrangement links TRBV6-1 to TRBJ2-4; maybe TRBD2 (5 bases). Germline V gives CDR1 MNHNS, CDR2 SASEGT. The CDR3 contains 15 residues. V lost 2 bases and J lost 7, with 15 bases in between. This CDR3 is CASSELSGGANIQYF. Incomplete CDR3 DNA: TGTGCCAGCAGTGAACTCAGCGGAGGTGCGAACATT.

As concerns this clone: The CDR3 end falls 3 residues outside the read, so it is completed with the germline J gene. The chain couples TRBV6-2 or TRBV6-3 to TRBJ1-1; D remains unclear. V was clipped by 7 bases and J by 0 bases, with 12 bases between them. This CDR3 spans 14 amino acids. In germline, CDR1 is MNHEY, CDR2 SVGEGT. CDR3 DNA (partial): TGTGCCAGCATCGAACAGCCAGTGAACACTGAA. Its translation: CASIEQPVNTE. The whole CDR3 protein is CASIEQPVNTEAFF.

Concerning this clone itself: Read sequence stops 3 residues before the CDR3 end, and the germline J gene provides the missing end. The chain links TRBV5-1 to TRBJ2-7; 9 bases match TRBD1. With V trimmed by 4 bases and J by 6 bases, 8 bases remained unmatched. CDR3 length: 14 amino acids. Germline CDR1 is SGHRS and CDR2 is YFSETQ. This chain's CDR3 is CASSERTGDSEQYF. The covered CDR3 bases are TGCGCCAGCAGCGAAAGGACAGGGGACAGCGAG.

On this clone itself: The read stops 3 residues short of the end of the CDR3; the missing end is completed from the germline J gene. The chain has TRBV7-2 and TRBJ2-2, with a weak D call TRBD1 (6 bases). The CDR3 consists of 14 residues. Trimming stripped 2 bases from V and 8 bases from J, with 12 bases between. Germline-derived CDR1 and CDR2 are SGHTA and FQGNSA. CDR3 DNA (partial): TGTGCCAGCAGCTTAACCAGGGGTAGGGGGGAG. This codes for CASSLTRGRGE. The full CDR3 reads CASSLTRGRGELFF. Supplemented by reference TRBV7-2 and TRBJ2-2, the full variable domain reads GAGVSQSPSNKVTEKGKDVELRCDPISGHTALYWYRQSLGQGLEFLIYFQGNSAPDKSGLPSDRFSAERTGGSVSTLTIQRTQQEDSAVYLCASSLTRGRGELFFGEGSRLTVL.

Notes on this clone: With the read ending 3 residues before the CDR3 end, the germline J gene is used to fill in that end. The V gene is TRBV20-1, the J gene TRBJ2-5, with a weak D call TRBD2 (6 bases). This CDR3 contains 14 residues. Trimming stripped 6 bases from V and 5 bases from J, with 19 bases between. The germline V gene encodes CDR1 DFQATT and CDR2 SNEGSKA (reference sequence). CDR3 bases read: TGCAGTGCAAAGTCCAACCCTGGGGGGGAGACC. This codes for CSAKSNPGGET. The whole CDR3 protein is CSAKSNPGGETQYF.

The CDR3 reads CSAWGAGGNTEAFF. The covered CDR3 bases are TGCAGTGCTTGGGGGGCAGGGGGGAACACTGAA. The genes are TRBV20-1 and TRBJ1-1, with 7 bases aligning to TRBD1. The CDR3 extends 3 residues past the end of the read, so its final part is completed from the germline J gene. The V gene's germline CDR1 is DFQATT and CDR2 SNEGSKA (reference sequence). The CDR3 is made up of 14 amino acids. The trim removed 5 bases at V and 1 base at J, leaving 7 bases unmatched.

Of note for this clone: Coverage ceases 3 residues before the CDR3 finishes, and the germline J gene fills in the end. The genes are TRBV29-1 and TRBJ2-7; no clear D gene. The length of the CDR3 is 13 residues. The germline V gene has CDR1 SQVTM and CDR2 ANQGSEA. Between the trimmed V and J ends, which lost 5 bases and 2 bases, there was a span of 13 bases. The CDR3: CSVQVGIPYEQYF. Incomplete CDR3 DNA: TGCAGCGTTCAGGTCGGAATACCCTACGAG.

On this clone itself: The sequence runs out 3 residues before the end of the CDR3; the remainder is reconstructed from the germline J gene. V gene TRBV7-2 combines with J gene TRBJ2-1; D may correspond to TRBD1 or TRBD2 (6 bases each). The length of the CDR3 is 13 residues. Germline CDR1 reads SGHTA; CDR2 reads FQGNSA. V was cut by 5 bases and J by 7 bases, with 12 bases left in between. The CDR3 bases that were read are TGTGCCAGCAGCCGTCAGGGGAGGAATGAG. This codes for CASSRQGRNE. The whole CDR3 reads CASSRQGRNEQFF. Combining the CDR3 with reference TRBV7-2 and TRBJ2-1 gives the whole variable domain GAGVSQSPSNKVTEKGKDVELRCDPISGHTALYWYRQSLGQGLEFLIYFQGNSAPDKSGLPSDRFSAERTGGSVSTLTIQRTQQEDSAVYLCASSRQGRNEQFFGPGTRLTVL.

As to this clone: The junction and the germline gene differ at one end; a read error may be behind it. The DNA ends 3 residues before the CDR3 does, and the rest of the CDR3 is filled in from the germline J gene. J is TRBJ2-3 and V is TRBV7-7, with TRBD1 identical over 7 bases. This CDR3 has 18 residues. Germline V lookup: CDR1 SSHAT, CDR2 FNYEAQ (reference sequence). The CDR3 bases that were read are TGTGCTAGCAGCCCAAAAACGACGACAGGGTCGTACGCAGATACG. Translation gives CASSPKTTTGSYADT. The entire CDR3 protein is CASSPKTTTGSYADTQYF.

As concerns this clone: Read data end 3 residues before the CDR3 end; the end is taken from the germline J gene. The V gene is TRBV11-2, the J gene TRBJ2-7; 7 positions match TRBD1. This CDR3 comprises 14 residues. V was pared by 1 base and J by 4 bases, with 4 bases of the junction left unmatched. Germline V gives CDR1 SGHAT, CDR2 FQNNGV. CDR3 bases read: TGTGCCAGCAGCTTAGGAGGGGGCGCGTACGAG. Protein: CASSLGGGAYE. The whole CDR3 reads CASSLGGGAYEQYF.

Details on this clone: The read ends 3 residues early relative to the CDR3; the germline J gene fills the gap. The chain couples TRBV20-1 to TRBJ2-3, with 9 nucleotides matching TRBD2. Germline V gene data show CDR1 as DFQATT and CDR2 as SNEGSKA (reference sequence). The CDR3 covers 15 residues. V shed 6 bases and J 3 bases; nucleotides not matched to a gene: 10. CDR3 protein: CSAVSGSLGTDTQYF. The CDR3 DNA, read in part, is TGCAGTGCCGTTAGCGGGAGCCTTGGGACAGATACG.

On this clone itself: The CDR3 end lies 3 residues beyond the end of the read and is filled in from the germline J gene. The chain carries TRBV7-2 and TRBJ2-3, with 11 bases aligning to TRBD2. Trimming removed 5 bases from V and 5 bases from J; junction bases left unmatched: 0. Germline V lookup: CDR1 SGHTA, CDR2 FQGNSA. This CDR3 contains 13 residues. The CDR3 DNA, read in part, is TGTGCCAGCAGCGGACTAGCGGGAGATACG. Translated: CASSGLAGDT. The CDR3 as a whole reads CASSGLAGDTQYF.

Comment on this clone: The observed sequence ends 3 residues before the CDR3 terminus, with the missing tail filled in from the germline J gene. The chain couples TRBV7-3 to TRBJ1-1, with a tentative D call TRBD1 (6 bases). Per germline, CDR1 SGHTA and CDR2 FQGTGA. V was cut by 1 base and J by 1 base, with 13 bases left in between. The CDR3 sequence is 16 residues long. The chain's CDR3 is CASSLKGGVQNTEAFF. CDR3 bases read: TGTGCCAGCAGCTTAAAAGGGGGGGTGCAGAACACTGAA.

The CDR3 region is CASSISGNPTDTQYF. The CDR3 DNA, read in part, is TGTGCCAGTAGTATTAGCGGGAACCCCACAGATACG. The gene calls are TRBV19 and TRBJ2-3, with 8 bases fitting TRBD2. The read finishes 3 residues shy of the CDR3 end, and the germline J gene is used to complete it. Germline V gene lookup returns CDR1 LNHDA and CDR2 SQIVND (reference sequence). Trimming took 3 bases from V and 2 from J; bases not matched to a gene: 4. This CDR3 has 15 amino acids.

Points on this clone: The CDR3 extends 3 residues past the end of the read, so its final part is completed from the germline J gene. The chain is built from TRBV5-4 and TRBJ2-1, with 8 bases that match TRBD1. The CDR3 contains 15 residues. The germline V gene encodes CDR1 SGHNT and CDR2 YYREEE (reference sequence). Unmatched junction bases numbered 5, after V lost 0 bases and J lost 6 bases. CDR3 bases read: TGTGCCAGCAGCTTGGGGCAGGGGGCCAGCAATGAG. As protein: CASSLGQGASNE. The full CDR3 is CASSLGQGASNEQFF.

The CDR3 reads CASSLGPGPDQPQHF. The sequenced CDR3 bases are TGTGCCAGCAGCTTAGGGCCAGGTCCAGATCAGCCC. This sequence joins TRBV7-9 and TRBJ1-5; D remains unclear. The read terminates 3 residues before the CDR3 end, so the remaining end is supplied by the germline J gene. Per germline, CDR1 SEHNR and CDR2 FQNEAQ (reference sequence). Trimming took off 1 base at V and 5 bases at J, with 12 bases between the two ends. CDR3 length: 15 amino acids. Full variable domain (missing parts from reference TRBV7-9 and TRBJ1-5): DTGVSQNPRHKITKRGQNVTFRCDPISEHNRLYWYRQTLGQGPEFLTYFQNEAQLEKSRLLSDRFSAERPKGSFSTLEIQRTEQGDSAMYLCASSLGPGPDQPQHFGDGTRLSIL.

Details on this clone: The CDR3 goes on 3 residues after the read ends, and that part is filled in from the germline J gene. The chain uses TRBV11-2 and TRBJ2-3; 10 bases agree with TRBD1. The V gene's germline CDR1 is SGHAT and CDR2 FQNNGV. Trimming cost V 5 bases and J 1 base; bases outside gene matches: 3. CDR3 size: 15 residues. The CDR3 reads CASSPGTGGTDTQYF. The DNA read from the CDR3 is TGTGCCAGCAGCCCCGGGACAGGGGGCACAGATACG.

Concerning this clone: The read stops 3 residues short of the end of the CDR3; the missing end is completed from the germline J gene. The chain joins TRBV30 to TRBJ2-2; the D is unclear. This CDR3 has 13 amino acids. The germline V and J ends were trimmed by 5 bases and 7 bases, with 14 bases remaining between them. Germline loops: CDR1 GTSNPN, CDR2 SVGIG (reference sequence). CDR3 DNA, as far as it was read: TGTGCCTGGTGCCGGGTTTCTAACGGGGAG. This codes for CAWCRVSNGE. The whole CDR3 is CAWCRVSNGELFF.

Regarding this clone: The read is 3 residues too short to cover the CDR3 end, so that end is filled in from the germline J gene. The chain carries TRBV5-1 and TRBJ2-6; D is perhaps TRBD1 (6 bases). The germline gives CDR1 SGHRS, CDR2 YFSETQ. The CDR3 sequence is 15 residues long. V was clipped by 3 bases and J by 1 base, with 8 bases between them. The covered CDR3 bases are TGCGCCAGCAGCTGGACAGTGTCTGGGGCCAACGTC. Its protein is CASSWTVSGANV. The CDR3 as a whole reads CASSWTVSGANVLTF.

With respect to this clone: The CDR3 is cut off 3 residues early in the read; its end comes from the germline J gene. The chain has TRBV5-1 and TRBJ2-3; 9 nucleotides line up with TRBD2. Per the germline V gene, CDR1 is SGHRS and CDR2 is YFSETQ. V was pared by 5 bases and J by 4 bases, with 2 bases of the junction left unmatched. The CDR3 is 13 amino acids. CDR3 DNA (partial): TGCGCCAGCAGGCGGGAGGGGGCAGATACG. This sequence encodes CASRREGADT. The whole CDR3 sequence reads CASRREGADTQYF.

On this clone: The read ends 3 residues before the CDR3 terminus; that terminus is restored from the germline J gene. The chain uses TRBV6-1 and TRBJ1-1; D perhaps matches TRBD1 (5 bases). The germline V and J ends were trimmed by 3 bases and 1 base, with 12 bases remaining between them. From germline, CDR1 is MNHNS and CDR2 SASEGT. The CDR3 consists of 15 residues. The part of the CDR3 DNA that was read is TGTGCCAGCAGTGACCTCGGGACTGGGAACACTGAA. It is translated as CASSDLGTGNTE. The complete CDR3 reads CASSDLGTGNTEAFF.

Note on this clone: The DNA ends 3 residues before the CDR3 does, and the rest of the CDR3 is filled in from the germline J gene. The chain recombines TRBV20-1 with TRBJ1-4; D remains ambiguous. Trimming stripped 3 bases from V and 8 bases from J, with 10 bases between. The CDR3 extends over 12 amino acids. Germline lookup yields CDR1 DFQATT and CDR2 SNEGSKA (reference sequence). CDR3 in amino acids: CSARPSEEKLFF. CDR3 DNA, as far as it was read: TGCAGTGCTAGGCCTAGTGAGGAAAAA.

About this clone itself: The CDR3 goes on 3 residues after the read ends, and that part is filled in from the germline J gene. This sequence joins TRBV7-2 and TRBJ1-5; 10 nucleotides line up with TRBD1. Germline CDR1 reads SGHTA; CDR2 reads FQGNSA. This CDR3 is built from 13 residues. Trimming removed 5 bases from V and 6 bases from J; junction bases left unmatched: 1. The CDR3 sequence is CASSRDRGQPQHF. CDR3 bases read: TGTGCCAGCAGCCGGGACAGGGGTCAGCCC.

Comment on this clone: The read falls 3 residues short of the CDR3 end, and the missing part is taken from the germline J gene. V is TRBV19 and J is TRBJ2-1, with 9 positions matching TRBD2. The CDR3 runs to 16 residues. Germline CDR1 reads LNHDA; CDR2 reads SQIVND (reference sequence). The junction had 12 bases not matched to a gene; V was cut back by 10 bases and J by 2 bases. The sequenced part of the CDR3 DNA is TGTGCCACTACCTATAGCGGGAGCCCCCCCTACAATGAG. Protein sequence: CATTYSGSPPYNE. The entire CDR3 sequence reads CATTYSGSPPYNEQFF.

Comment on this clone: With the read ending 3 residues before the CDR3 end, the germline J gene is used to fill in that end. The rearrangement links TRBV20-1 to TRBJ1-4; 9 nucleotides line up with TRBD1. CDR3 size: 12 residues. The J segment lost 8 bases and the V segment lost 5 bases, leaving 3 bases of the junction unmatched. The V gene's germline CDR1 is DFQATT and CDR2 SNEGSKA (reference sequence). The sequenced part of the CDR3 DNA is TGCAGTGCTGTGGACAGGGGAGAAAAA. Protein product: CSAVDRGEK. The whole CDR3 protein is CSAVDRGEKLFF.

A word on this clone: The CDR3 is cut off 3 residues early in the read; its end comes from the germline J gene. This chain joins TRBV5-1 and TRBJ2-5; 8 bases agree with TRBD1. This CDR3 region has 15 residues. Per the germline V gene, CDR1 is SGHRS and CDR2 is YFSETQ. V shed 4 bases and J 1 base; nucleotides not matched to a gene: 6. Here the CDR3 reads CASSGQGWSQETQYF. Incomplete CDR3 DNA: TGCGCCAGCAGCGGACAGGGCTGGAGCCAAGAGACC.

Notes on this clone: From the germline J gene comes the end of the CDR3, since the read stops 3 residues before it. The rearrangement links TRBV20-1 to TRBJ1-4, with unresolved D. The germline gives CDR1 DFQATT, CDR2 SNEGSKA (reference sequence). Trimming shortened V by 6 bases and J by 8 bases, and 16 bases separated the two germline ends. The length of the CDR3 is 13 residues. CDR3 region: CSAYAPAGEKLFF. The covered CDR3 bases are TGCAGTGCCTACGCCCCAGCGGGGGAAAAA.

To note about this clone: The read falls 3 residues short of the CDR3 end, and the missing part is taken from the germline J gene. This chain connects TRBV20-1 to TRBJ2-7, with a possible D match to TRBD1 (6 bases). The ends were cut back, 6 bases at V and 0 bases at J, with 15 bases in the middle. The CDR3 has 14 amino acids. Germline CDR1 reads DFQATT; CDR2 reads SNEGSKA (reference sequence). The part of the CDR3 DNA that was read is TGCAGTGCCCAAGTACCGGGACACTCCTACGAG. It translates to CSAQVPGHSYE. The full CDR3 protein is CSAQVPGHSYEQYF.